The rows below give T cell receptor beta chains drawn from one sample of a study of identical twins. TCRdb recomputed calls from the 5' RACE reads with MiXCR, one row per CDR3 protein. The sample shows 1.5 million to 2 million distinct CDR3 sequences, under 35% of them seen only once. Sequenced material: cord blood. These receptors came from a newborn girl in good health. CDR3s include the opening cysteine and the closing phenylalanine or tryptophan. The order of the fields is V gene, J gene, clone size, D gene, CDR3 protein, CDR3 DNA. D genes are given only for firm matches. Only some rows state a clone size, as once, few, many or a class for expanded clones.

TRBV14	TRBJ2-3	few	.	CASSRGGISTDTQYF	TGTGCCAGCAGCCGGGGGGGCATCAGCACAGATACGCAGTATTTT
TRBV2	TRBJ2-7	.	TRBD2	CASSVAGVEQYF	TGTGCCAGCAGTGTAGCGGGAGTCGAGCAGTACTTC
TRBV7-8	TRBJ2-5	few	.	CASSLATGIETQYF	TGTGCCAGCAGCTTAGCTACAGGGATTGAGACCCAGTACTTC
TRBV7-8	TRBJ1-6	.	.	CASRPFHKQDSNSPLHF	TGTGCCAGCCGCCCCTTCCATAAACAGGACTCTAATTCACCCCTCCACTTT
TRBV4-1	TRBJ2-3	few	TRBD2	CASSQRGLVPDTQYF	TGCGCCAGCAGCCAAAGGGGACTAGTTCCAGATACGCAGTATTTT
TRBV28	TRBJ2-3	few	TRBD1	CASSPADRGQRDTQYF	TGTGCCAGCAGCCCAGCCGACAGGGGCCAACGGGATACGCAGTATTTT
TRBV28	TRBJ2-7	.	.	CASSFLGEPHCEQYF	TGTGCCAGCAGTTTCCTCGGGGAGCCCCACTGCGAGCAGTACTTC
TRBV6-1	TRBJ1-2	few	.	CASSEYNVANYGYTF	TGTGCCAGCAGTGAATATAACGTAGCTAACTATGGCTACACCTTC
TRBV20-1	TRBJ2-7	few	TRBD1	CSAPDRGHEQYF	TGCAGTGCCCCTGACAGGGGCCACGAGCAGTACTTC
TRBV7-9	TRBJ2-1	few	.	CASSFTPRQTVNEQFF	TGTGCCAGCAGCTTTACCCCACGACAGACAGTCAATGAGCAGTTCTTC
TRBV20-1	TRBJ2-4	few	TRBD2	CSAVLAGGGRVKNIQYF	TGCAGTGCCGTCCTAGCGGGAGGGGGAAGGGTCAAAAACATTCAGTACTTC
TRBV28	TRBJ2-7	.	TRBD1	CASSLITGGITYEQYF	TGTGCCAGCAGTCTAATAACAGGGGGGATAACCTACGAGCAGTACTTC
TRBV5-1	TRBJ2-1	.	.	CASSPGAVLHLYNEQFF	TGCGCCAGCAGCCCGGGGGCCGTCCTCCACCTTTACAATGAGCAGTTCTTC
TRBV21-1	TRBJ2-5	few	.	CASSKSRSASGETQYF	TGTGCCAGCAGCAAAAGTCGGAGCGCGTCTGGAGAGACCCAGTACTTC
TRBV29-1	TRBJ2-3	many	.	CSVEDRVMLSTDTQYF	TGCAGCGTTGAAGATCGGGTTATGTTGAGCACAGATACGCAGTATTTT
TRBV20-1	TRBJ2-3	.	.	CSARDLEDTQYF	TGCAGTGCTAGAGATTTGGAAGATACGCAGTATTTT
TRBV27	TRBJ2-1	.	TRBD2	CASSFAPLAGGNEQFF	TGTGCCAGCAGTTTTGCCCCACTAGCGGGAGGGAATGAGCAGTTCTTC
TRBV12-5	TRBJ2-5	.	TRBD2	CASGLVAGGINEQYF	TGTGCTAGTGGTTTGGTAGCGGGGGGTATAAATGAGCAGTACTTC
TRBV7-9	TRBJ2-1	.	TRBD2	CAIISGAPGDEQFF	TGTGCCATTATAAGCGGGGCTCCTGGGGATGAGCAGTTCTTC
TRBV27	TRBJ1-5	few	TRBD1	CASRSPGQGAKGSNQPQHF	TGTGCCAGCAGGAGCCCGGGACAGGGGGCGAAGGGTAGCAATCAGCCCCAGCATTTT
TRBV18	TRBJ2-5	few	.	CASSPRDVKQETQYF	TGTGCCAGCTCACCTAGGGACGTCAAACAAGAGACCCAGTACTTC
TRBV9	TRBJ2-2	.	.	CASSVLLESVELFF	TGTGCCAGCAGCGTACTGCTAGAGTCAGTGGAGCTGTTTTTT
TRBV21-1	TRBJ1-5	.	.	CASSKQAVGSNQPQHF	TGTGCCAGCAGCAAACAGGCAGTAGGTAGCAATCAGCCCCAGCATTTT
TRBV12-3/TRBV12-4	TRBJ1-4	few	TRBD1	CASSSYRGGEKLFF	TGTGCCAGCAGTTCTTACAGGGGAGGCGAAAAACTGTTTTTT
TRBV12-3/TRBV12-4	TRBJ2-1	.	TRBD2	CASSKQFSGVSYNEQFF	TGTGCCAGCAGTAAGCAATTTAGCGGGGTGTCCTACAATGAGCAGTTCTTC
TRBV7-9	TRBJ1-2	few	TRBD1	CASSPPTGVYGYTF	TGTGCCAGCAGCCCCCCTACAGGGGTCTATGGCTACACCTTC
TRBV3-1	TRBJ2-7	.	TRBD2	CASSQGSGTTYYNEQYF	TGTGCCAGCAGCCAAGGTTCCGGGACTACATACTACAATGAGCAGTACTTC
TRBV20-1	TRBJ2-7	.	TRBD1	CSAKGQFTYEQYF	TGCAGTGCTAAGGGACAGTTCACCTACGAGCAGTACTTC
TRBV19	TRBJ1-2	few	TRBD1	CASIPAPGQGDYGYTF	TGTGCCAGTATCCCCGCCCCGGGACAGGGGGACTATGGCTACACCTTC
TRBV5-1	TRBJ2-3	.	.	CASSLERISTDTQYF	TGCGCCAGCAGCTTAGAGCGAATTTCCACAGATACGCAGTATTTT
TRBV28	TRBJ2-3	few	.	CASSLQGTWTDTQYF	TGTGCCAGCAGTCTCCAGGGTACCTGGACAGATACGCAGTATTTT
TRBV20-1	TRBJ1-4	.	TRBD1	CSASVRQGANEKLFF	TGCAGTGCTAGTGTGCGACAGGGTGCTAATGAAAAACTGTTTTTT
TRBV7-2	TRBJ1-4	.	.	CASSLGWNGKLFF	TGTGCCAGCAGCTTAGGGTGGAATGGAAAACTGTTTTTT
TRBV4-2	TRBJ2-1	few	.	CASSPSQGLYNEQFF	TGTGCCAGCAGCCCAAGCCAGGGTCTTTACAATGAGCAGTTCTTC
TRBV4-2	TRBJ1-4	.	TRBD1	CASSQGGQGLNEKLFF	TGTGCCAGCAGCCAAGGCGGACAGGGGCTAAATGAAAAACTGTTTTTT
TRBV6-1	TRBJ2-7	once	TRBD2	CASSPNSGRVRSHEQYF	TGTGCCAGCAGCCCCAATAGCGGGAGGGTACGTTCCCACGAGCAGTACTTC
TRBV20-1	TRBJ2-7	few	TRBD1	CSASNRGEQYF	TGCAGTGCATCTAACAGGGGGGAGCAGTACTTC
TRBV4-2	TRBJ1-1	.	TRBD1	CASSQDGDRLAFF	TGTGCCAGCAGCCAAGATGGGGACAGGCTCGCTTTCTTT
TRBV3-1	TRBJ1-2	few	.	CASRNGQSPKKANYGYTF	TGTGCCAGCAGAAACGGGCAGAGCCCAAAAAAAGCTAACTATGGCTACACCTTC
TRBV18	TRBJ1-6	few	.	CASSPQGLYSPLHF	TGTGCCAGCTCACCACAGGGGCTATATTCACCCCTCCACTTT
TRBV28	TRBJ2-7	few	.	CASSSRRGGSYEQYF	TGTGCCAGCAGTTCACGCAGGGGAGGGTCCTACGAGCAGTACTTC
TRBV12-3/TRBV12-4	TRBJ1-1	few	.	CASTSGAPEAFF	TGTGCCAGCACCTCGGGGGCGCCTGAAGCTTTCTTT
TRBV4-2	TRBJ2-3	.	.	CASSQEGARTDTQYF	TGTGCCAGCAGCCAAGAGGGAGCCCGCACAGATACGCAGTATTTT